These 14 T cell receptor beta chains share one sample of origin, sequenced in a study of cytomegalovirus exposure and HLA in healthy donors (dated by TCRdb to 2016 to 2017). Libraries were made using the immunoSEQ multiplex PCR assay. For the multiplex PCR, a mixture combining 60 forward primers for TCR Vbeta segments and 13 reverse primers for TCR Jbeta segments was used. As stored in TCRdb, this immuneACCESS dataset retains in-frame rearrangements with V and J assigned. A fraction of the clones does not appear; measured against another copy, unresolved V genes explain less than half of the discrepancy, and the remainder lacks a known reason. This sample has 150,000 or so clones in its table, and 60% to 80% of those were observed once. The top ten clones comprise 4.7% of the sample. The sequenced sample was PBMCs. The source of these receptors is a man between 18 and 35 years old in good health and CMV-seropositive.

The chain carries TRBV7-2 and TRBJ1-2; 8 bases fit TRBD1. The CDR3 consists of 14 residues. V lost 0 bases and J lost 3; bases outside the gene matches: 0. The germline gives CDR1 SGHTA, CDR2 FQGNSA. The CDR3: CASSLAGQDYGYTF. For the CDR3, the DNA is TGTGCCAGCAGCTTAGCGGGACAGGACTATGGCTACACCTTC.

The chain has TRBV4-2 and TRBJ2-2, with TRBD2 matching 9 bases. This CDR3 has 15 amino acids. Trimming cost V 0 bases and J 7 bases; bases outside gene matches: 3. The germline V gene encodes CDR1 LGHNA and CDR2 YNFKEQ. CDR3 region: CASSQDETSGGELFF. In nucleotides, the CDR3 is TGTGCCAGCAGCCAAGATGAGACTAGCGGCGGGGAGCTGTTTTTT.

V and J are TRBV11-2 and TRBJ2-1; 7 bases align to TRBD2. Losses at the gene ends were 4 bases for V and 9 bases for J; bases not matched to a gene: 6. Germline V lookup: CDR1 SGHAT, CDR2 FQNNGV. The CDR3 extends over 13 amino acids. This CDR3 reads CASSSTSAGEQFF. The CDR3 DNA reads TGTGCCAGCAGCTCCACTAGCGCAGGTGAGCAGTTCTTC.

In DNA form, the CDR3 reads TGTGCCAGCAGTCCCTGGAGCAACCAAGAGACCCAGTACTTC. Encoded protein: CASSPWSNQETQYF. This rearrangement joins TRBV28 to TRBJ2-5; D gene unclear. This CDR3 contains 14 residues. Trimming pared 5 bases from V and 0 bases from J, leaving 10 bases between. CDR1 and CDR2 (germline): MDHEN, SYDVKM.

The chain uses TRBV29-1 and TRBJ1-1; unclear D gene. Per germline, CDR1 SQVTM and CDR2 ANQGSEA. The CDR3 contains 12 residues. Trimming took off 6 bases at V and 0 bases at J, with 8 bases between the two ends. This chain's CDR3 is CSVTVMNTEAFF. CDR3 nucleotides: TGCAGCGTAACGGTAATGAACACTGAAGCTTTCTTT.

In the case of this clone: One end of the junction fails to match germline, which may point to a read error. The J gene is TRBJ2-2, the V gene TRBV5-1; no clear D gene. The CDR3 extends over 13 amino acids. Per germline, CDR1 SGHRS and CDR2 YFSETQ. The CDR3 region has the DNA TGCCCCAGCAGCGTTTATCTAACCGGGGAGCTGTTTTTT. It translates to CPSSVYLTGELFF.

The gene calls are TRBV11-2 and TRBJ1-1; no reliable D call. The CDR3 consists of 13 residues. The V gene's germline CDR1 is SGHAT and CDR2 FQNNGV. V dropped 5 bases and J dropped 6 bases, with 13 bases sitting between them. CDR3 residues: CASSTFELSEAFF. DNA for the CDR3: TGTGCCAGCAGCACCTTCGAGCTCTCTGAAGCTTTCTTT.

This clone was seen just once. The junction departs from the called germline gene at one end, perhaps through a read error. This sample includes further DNA sequences coding for the same CDR3. The chain couples TRBV9 to TRBJ1-1; D call uncertain. Germline V gene data show CDR1 as SGDLS and CDR2 as YYNGEE. CDR3 length: 15 residues. CDR3 amino acids: CASSVGGRMNTEAFF. The CDR3 nucleotides read TGTGCCAGCAGTGTAGGAGGGCGGATGAACACTGAAGCTTTCTTT.

This chain joins TRBV11-3 and TRBJ2-7; D perhaps matches TRBD2 (5 bases). The CDR3 has 15 residues. V shed 0 bases and J shed 0 bases, with 9 bases lying between them. Germline V gene data show CDR1 as SGHNT and CDR2 as YENEEA. The CDR3 DNA is TGTGCCAGCAGCTTAGAACTAGGGAACTCCTACGAGCAGTACGTC. As protein: CASSLELGNSYEQYV.

The V gene is TRBV29-1, the J gene TRBJ1-2, with D unresolved. There are 14 residues in the CDR3. Germline V gene sequence: CDR1 SQVTM, CDR2 ANQGSEA. Between the trimmed V and J ends, which lost 4 bases and 8 bases, there was a span of 20 bases. As DNA, the CDR3 is TGCAGCGTTGCCGGAGGCGCGTTTTCGTCCGGCTACACCTTC. It is translated as CSVAGGAFSSGYTF. The full variable domain, with the rest looked up from reference TRBV29-1 and TRBJ1-2, is SAVISQKPSRDICQRGTSLTIQCQVDSQVTMMFWYRQQPGQSLTLIATANQGSEATYESGFVIDKFPISRPNLTFSTLTVSNMSPEDSSIYLCSVAGGAFSSGYTFGSGTRLTVV.

The genes are TRBV2 and TRBJ1-5, with 9 bases fitting TRBD1. With V trimmed by 5 bases and J by 0 bases, 11 bases remained unmatched. The CDR3 sequence is 18 residues long. In germline, CDR1 is SNHLY, CDR2 FYNNEI. The CDR3 protein is CASSPGGQGPYSNQPQHF. The CDR3 nucleotides read TGTGCCAGCAGTCCTGGGGGACAGGGACCGTATAGCAATCAGCCCCAGCATTTT.

There are a few counts of this clone. V usage is TRBV27 and J usage is TRBJ1-1; D gene ambiguous. The V end was cut by 1 base, the J end by 1 base, with 10 bases between. The CDR3 is made up of 15 amino acids. CDR1 and CDR2 (germline): MNHEY, SMNVEV (reference sequence). CDR3 residues: CASSLFNEGNTEAFF. CDR3 in DNA: TGTGCCAGCAGTTTATTCAATGAGGGGAACACTGAAGCTTTCTTT.

V usage is TRBV5-1 and J usage is TRBJ1-1, with 7 bases that match TRBD1. The germline V gene has CDR1 SGHRS and CDR2 YFSETQ. V lost 4 bases, J lost 0 bases, and 9 bases stayed unmatched. There are 16 residues in the CDR3. CDR3 nucleotide sequence: TGCGCCAGCAGCCTAGTGACAGGGCGTGTGAACACTGAAGCTTTCTTT. Its protein is CASSLVTGRVNTEAFF.

The chain is built from TRBV6-1 and TRBJ1-1; 7 nucleotides line up with TRBD1. Germline trimming cut 6 bases from V and 1 base from J; bases unmatched to any gene: 8. This CDR3 comprises 15 residues. Germline V gene lookup returns CDR1 MNHNS and CDR2 SASEGT. This chain's CDR3 is CASRKEGAQNTEAFF. DNA of the CDR3: TGTGCCAGCAGGAAGGAGGGGGCTCAGAACACTGAAGCTTTCTTT.